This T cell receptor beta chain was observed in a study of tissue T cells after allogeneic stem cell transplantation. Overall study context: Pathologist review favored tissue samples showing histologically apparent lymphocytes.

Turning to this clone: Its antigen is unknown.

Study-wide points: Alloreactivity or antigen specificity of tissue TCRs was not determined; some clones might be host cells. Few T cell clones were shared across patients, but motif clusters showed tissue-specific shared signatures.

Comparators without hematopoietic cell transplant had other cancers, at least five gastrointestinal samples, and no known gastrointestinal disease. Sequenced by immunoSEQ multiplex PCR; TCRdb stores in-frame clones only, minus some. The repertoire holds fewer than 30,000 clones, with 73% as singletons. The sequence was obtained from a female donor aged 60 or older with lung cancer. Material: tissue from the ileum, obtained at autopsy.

Written as DNA, the CDR3 is TGTGCCACCAGTGACTACCCGAACACCGGGGAGCTGTTTTTT. Its translation: CATSDYPNTGELFF. V usage is TRBV24-1 and J usage is TRBJ2-2; D ambiguous. V was clipped by 4 bases and J by 0 bases, with 5 bases between them. The CDR3 is made up of 14 amino acids. From germline, CDR1 is KGHDR and CDR2 SFDVKD.